The entry below describes one T cell receptor beta chain. As yet, its antigen is unknown. These data come from a study of cytomegalovirus exposure and HLA in healthy donors. Study observations and caveats: For cytomegalovirus status, the classifier reportedly gave diagnoses with high specificity and sensitivity. Associated with cytomegalovirus, according to the listing, were 170 or so TCR beta chains. Most TCR sequences showed up rarely, but some public TCRs showed up in many donors.

Repertoires were generated with immunoSEQ multiplex PCR, while TCRdb's copy carries only in-frame clones and drops some. The sample holds about 120,000 clones, roughly 95% seen once. J lost 9 bases, V lost 0 bases, and 4 bases had no gene match. Germline values: CDR1 SGHRS, CDR2 YFSETQ. The CDR3 runs to 15 residues. The gene calls are TRBV5-1 and TRBJ2-1; 12 bases fit TRBD2. This sequence originates from a man aged 18-30 years in good health and CMV-seronegative. The sample was PBMCs. The CDR3 reads CASSLGLAGVGEQFF. The CDR3 DNA follows: TGCGCCAGCAGCTTGGGACTAGCGGGAGTAGGTGAGCAGTTCTTC.